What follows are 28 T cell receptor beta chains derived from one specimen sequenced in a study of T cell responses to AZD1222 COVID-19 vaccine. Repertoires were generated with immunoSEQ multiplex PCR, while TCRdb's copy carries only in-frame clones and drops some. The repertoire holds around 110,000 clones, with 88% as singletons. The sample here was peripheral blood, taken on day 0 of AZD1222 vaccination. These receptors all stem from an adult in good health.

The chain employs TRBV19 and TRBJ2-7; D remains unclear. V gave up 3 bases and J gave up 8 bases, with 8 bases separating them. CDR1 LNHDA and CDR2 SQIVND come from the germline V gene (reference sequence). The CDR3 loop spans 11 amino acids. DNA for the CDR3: TGTGCCAGTAGTATGGCGAACAAGCAGTACTTC. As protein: CASSMANKQYF.

The CDR3 DNA reads as TGTGCCAGCAGCTTAAATACAGGTTATGAGCAGTTCTTC. It is translated as CASSLNTGYEQFF. V usage is TRBV7-9 and J usage is TRBJ2-1, with a weak D call TRBD1 (5 bases). There are 13 residues in the CDR3. The germline CDR1 and CDR2 sequences are SEHNR and FQNEAQ (reference sequence). The V end was cut by 2 bases, the J end by 8 bases, with 10 bases between.

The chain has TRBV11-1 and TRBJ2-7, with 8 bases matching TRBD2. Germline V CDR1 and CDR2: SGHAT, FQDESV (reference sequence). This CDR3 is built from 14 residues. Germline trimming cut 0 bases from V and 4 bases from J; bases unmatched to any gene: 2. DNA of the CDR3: TGTGCCAGCAGCTTAGCTAGCGGGAATTACGAGCAGTACTTC. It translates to CASSLASGNYEQYF.

In DNA, the CDR3 is TGTGCCAGCAGCCCCCAAGGCGGGGTAAACATTCAGTACTTC. Translated: CASSPQGGVNIQYF. J is TRBJ2-4 and V is TRBV7-2; D may be TRBD2 (6 bases). CDR3 length equals 14 residues. CDR1 and CDR2 (germline): SGHTA, FQGNSA. V was pared by 5 bases and J by 6 bases, with 14 bases between.

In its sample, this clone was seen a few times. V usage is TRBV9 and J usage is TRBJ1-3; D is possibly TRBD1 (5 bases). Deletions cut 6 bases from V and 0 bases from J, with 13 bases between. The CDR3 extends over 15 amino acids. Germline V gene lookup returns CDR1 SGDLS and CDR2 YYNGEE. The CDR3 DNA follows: TGTGCCAGCAACGGGGCAGGGAGCTCTGGAAACACCATATATTTT. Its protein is CASNGAGSSGNTIYF.

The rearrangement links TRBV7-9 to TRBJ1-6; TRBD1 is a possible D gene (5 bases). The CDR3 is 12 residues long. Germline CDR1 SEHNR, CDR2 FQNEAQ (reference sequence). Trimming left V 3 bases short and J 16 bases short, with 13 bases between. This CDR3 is CASSLVGLGLHF. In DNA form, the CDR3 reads TGTGCCAGCAGCTTGGTGGGGCTGGGTCTCCACTTT.

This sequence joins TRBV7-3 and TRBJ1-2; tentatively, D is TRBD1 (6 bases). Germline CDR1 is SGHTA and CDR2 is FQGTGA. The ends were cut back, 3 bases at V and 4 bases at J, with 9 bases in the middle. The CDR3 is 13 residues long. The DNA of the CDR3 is TGTGCCAGCAGCTTCTCAGGGGCCTATGGCTACACCTTC. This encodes CASSFSGAYGYTF.

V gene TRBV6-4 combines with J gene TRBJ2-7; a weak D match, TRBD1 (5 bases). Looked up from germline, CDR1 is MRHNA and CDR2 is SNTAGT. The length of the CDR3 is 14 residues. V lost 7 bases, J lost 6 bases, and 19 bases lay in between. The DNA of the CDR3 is TGTGCCAGCAACTTCCAGGGTAACGTTGGCGAGCAGTACTTC. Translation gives CASNFQGNVGEQYF.

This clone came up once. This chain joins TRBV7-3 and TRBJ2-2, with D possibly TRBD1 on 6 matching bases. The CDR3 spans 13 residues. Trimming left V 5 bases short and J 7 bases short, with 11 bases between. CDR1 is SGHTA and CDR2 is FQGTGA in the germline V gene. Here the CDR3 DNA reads TGTGCCAGCAGCCCACAGGGAGTCGGGGAGCTGTTTTTT. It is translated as CASSPQGVGELFF.

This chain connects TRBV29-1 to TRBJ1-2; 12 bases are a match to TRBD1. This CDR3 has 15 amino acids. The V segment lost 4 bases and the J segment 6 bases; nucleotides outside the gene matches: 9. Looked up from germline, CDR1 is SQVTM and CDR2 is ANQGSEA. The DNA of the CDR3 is TGCAGCGTTGCAGGGACAGGGGGCGTCTCGGATGGCTACACCTTC. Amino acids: CSVAGTGGVSDGYTF.

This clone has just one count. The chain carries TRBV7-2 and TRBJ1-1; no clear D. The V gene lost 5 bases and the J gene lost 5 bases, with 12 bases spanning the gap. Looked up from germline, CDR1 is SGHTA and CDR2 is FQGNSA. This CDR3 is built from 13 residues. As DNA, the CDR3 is TGTGCCAGCAGCCCACCGATGAGGACTGAAGCTTTCTTT. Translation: CASSPPMRTEAFF.

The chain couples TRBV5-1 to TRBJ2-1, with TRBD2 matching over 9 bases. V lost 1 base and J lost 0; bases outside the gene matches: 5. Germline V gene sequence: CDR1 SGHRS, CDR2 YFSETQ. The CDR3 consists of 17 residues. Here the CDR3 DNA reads TGCGCCAGCAGCTTGCGGGGCGGGGGGGCCTCCTACAATGAGCAGTTCTTC. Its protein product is CASSLRGGGASYNEQFF.

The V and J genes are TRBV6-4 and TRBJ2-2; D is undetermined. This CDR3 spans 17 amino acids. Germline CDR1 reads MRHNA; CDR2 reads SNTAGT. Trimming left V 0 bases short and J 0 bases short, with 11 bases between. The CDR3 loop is CASSDSMVTSNTGELFF. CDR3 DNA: TGTGCCAGCAGTGACTCGATGGTCACGTCGAACACCGGGGAGCTGTTTTTT.

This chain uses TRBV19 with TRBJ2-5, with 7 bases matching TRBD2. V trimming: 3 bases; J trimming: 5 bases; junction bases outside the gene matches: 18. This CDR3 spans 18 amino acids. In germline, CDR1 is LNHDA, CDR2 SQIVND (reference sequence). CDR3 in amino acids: CASSIGSSGTTFWETQYF. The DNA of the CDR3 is TGTGCCAGTAGTATTGGAAGTTCCGGGACTACCTTCTGGGAGACCCAGTACTTC. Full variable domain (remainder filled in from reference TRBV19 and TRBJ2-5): DGGITQSPKYLFRKEGQNVTLSCEQNLNHDAMYWYRQDPGQGLRLIYYSQIVNDFQKGDIAEGYSVSREKKESFPLTVTSAQKNPTAFYLCASSIGSSGTTFWETQYFGPGTRLLVL.

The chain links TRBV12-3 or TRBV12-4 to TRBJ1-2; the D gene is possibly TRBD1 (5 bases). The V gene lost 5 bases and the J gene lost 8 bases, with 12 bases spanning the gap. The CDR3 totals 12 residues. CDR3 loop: CASSLRVRGYTF. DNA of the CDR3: TGTGCCAGCAGTCTCAGGGTTCGCGGCTACACCTTC.

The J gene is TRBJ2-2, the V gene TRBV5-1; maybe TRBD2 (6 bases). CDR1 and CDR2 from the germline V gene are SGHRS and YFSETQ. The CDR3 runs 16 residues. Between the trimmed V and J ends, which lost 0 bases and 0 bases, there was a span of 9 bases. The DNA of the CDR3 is TGCGCCAGCAGCTTGGTAGTAGCGGCGAACACCGGGGAGCTGTTTTTT. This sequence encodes CASSLVVAANTGELFF. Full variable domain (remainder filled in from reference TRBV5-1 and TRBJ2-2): KAGVTQTPRYLIKTRGQQVTLSCSPISGHRSVSWYQQTPGQGLQFLFEYFSETQRNKGNFPGRFSGRQFSNSRSEMNVSTLELGDSALYLCASSLVVAANTGELFFGEGSRLTVL.

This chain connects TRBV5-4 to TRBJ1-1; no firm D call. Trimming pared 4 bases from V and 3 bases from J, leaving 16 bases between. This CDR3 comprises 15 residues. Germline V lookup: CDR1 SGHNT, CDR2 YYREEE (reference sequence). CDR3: CASSAPDGRDTEAFF. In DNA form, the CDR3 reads TGTGCCAGCAGCGCCCCGGACGGACGTGACACTGAAGCTTTCTTT.

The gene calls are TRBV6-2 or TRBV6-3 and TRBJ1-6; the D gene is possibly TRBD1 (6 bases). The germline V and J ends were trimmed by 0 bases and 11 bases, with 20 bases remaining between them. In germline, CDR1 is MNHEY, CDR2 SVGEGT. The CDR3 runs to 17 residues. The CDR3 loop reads CASSYSRGHRTETPLHF. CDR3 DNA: TGTGCCAGCAGTTACTCAAGGGGACATCGGACGGAGACACCCCTCCACTTT.

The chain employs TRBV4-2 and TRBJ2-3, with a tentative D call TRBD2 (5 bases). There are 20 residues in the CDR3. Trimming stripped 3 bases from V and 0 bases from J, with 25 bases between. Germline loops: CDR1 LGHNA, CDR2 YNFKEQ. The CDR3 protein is CASSHKKDVWTSSSTDTQYF. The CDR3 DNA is TGTGCCAGCAGCCATAAAAAGGATGTGTGGACTTCCTCTAGCACAGATACGCAGTATTTT.

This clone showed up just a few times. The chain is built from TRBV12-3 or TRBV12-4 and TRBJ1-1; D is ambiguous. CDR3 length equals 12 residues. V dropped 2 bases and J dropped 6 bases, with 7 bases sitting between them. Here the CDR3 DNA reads TGTGCCAGCAGTTTATTAGGATCTGAAGCTTTCTTT. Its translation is CASSLLGSEAFF.

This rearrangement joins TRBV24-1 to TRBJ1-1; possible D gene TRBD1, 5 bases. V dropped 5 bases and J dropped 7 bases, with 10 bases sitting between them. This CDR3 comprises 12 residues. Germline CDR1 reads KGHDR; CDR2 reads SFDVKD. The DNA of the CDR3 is TGTGCCACCAGTGGATCCCAGGGTGAAGCTTTCTTT. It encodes CATSGSQGEAFF.

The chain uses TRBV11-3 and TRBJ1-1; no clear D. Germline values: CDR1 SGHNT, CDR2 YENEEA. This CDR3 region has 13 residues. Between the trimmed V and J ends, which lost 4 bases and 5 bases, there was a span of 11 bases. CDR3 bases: TGTGCCAGCAGCTCACCCCCGGGGACTGAAGCTTTCTTT. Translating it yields CASSSPPGTEAFF.

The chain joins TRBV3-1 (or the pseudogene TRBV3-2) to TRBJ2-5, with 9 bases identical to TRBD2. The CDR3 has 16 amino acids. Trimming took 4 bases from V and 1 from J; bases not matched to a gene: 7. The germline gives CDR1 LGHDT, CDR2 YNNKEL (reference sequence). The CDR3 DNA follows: TGTGCCAGCAGCCTTAACTTGCGGGGGGGCCAAGAGACCCAGTACTTC. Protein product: CASSLNLRGGQETQYF.

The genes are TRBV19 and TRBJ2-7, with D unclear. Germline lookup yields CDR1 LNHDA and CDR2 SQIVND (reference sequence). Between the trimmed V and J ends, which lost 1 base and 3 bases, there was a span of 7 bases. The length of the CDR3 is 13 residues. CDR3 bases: TGTGCCAGTAGTATAGCAGGAGTCTACGAGCAGTACTTC. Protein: CASSIAGVYEQYF.

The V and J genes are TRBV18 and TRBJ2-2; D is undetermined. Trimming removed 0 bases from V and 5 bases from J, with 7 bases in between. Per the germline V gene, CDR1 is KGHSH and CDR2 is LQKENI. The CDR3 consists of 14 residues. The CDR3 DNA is TGTGCCAGCTCACCACCGAGCGAAACCGGGGAGCTGTTTTTT. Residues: CASSPPSETGELFF.

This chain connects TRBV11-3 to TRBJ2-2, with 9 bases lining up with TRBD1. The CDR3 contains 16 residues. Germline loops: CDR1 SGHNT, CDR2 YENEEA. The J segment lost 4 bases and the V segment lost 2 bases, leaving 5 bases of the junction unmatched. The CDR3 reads CASSLTGGIGTGELFF. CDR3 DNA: TGTGCCAGCAGCTTAACAGGGGGCATAGGCACCGGGGAGCTGTTTTTT.

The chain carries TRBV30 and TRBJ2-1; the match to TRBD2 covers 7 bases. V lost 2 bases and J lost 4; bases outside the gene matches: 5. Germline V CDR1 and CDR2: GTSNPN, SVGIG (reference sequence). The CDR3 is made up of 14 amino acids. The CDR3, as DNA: TGTGCCTGGAGTAGGGAGGGGATGTACAATGAGCAGTTCTTC. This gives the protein CAWSREGMYNEQFF.

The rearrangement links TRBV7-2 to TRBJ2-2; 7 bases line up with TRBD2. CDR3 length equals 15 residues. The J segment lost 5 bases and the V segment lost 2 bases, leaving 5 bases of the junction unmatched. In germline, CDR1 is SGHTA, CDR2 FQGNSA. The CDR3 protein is CASSLNAGVTGELFF. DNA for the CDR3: TGTGCCAGCAGCTTAAATGCGGGGGTGACCGGGGAGCTGTTTTTT. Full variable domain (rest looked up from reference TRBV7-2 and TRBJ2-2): GAGVSQSPSNKVTEKGKDVELRCDPISGHTALYWYRQSLGQGLEFLIYFQGNSAPDKSGLPSDRFSAERTGGSVSTLTIQRTQQEDSAVYLCASSLNAGVTGELFFGEGSRLTVL.